Listed below are T cell receptor beta chains from one sample, sequenced in a study of radiation and T cells in renal cell carcinoma. The repertoire was sequenced with immunoSEQ multiplex PCR; TCRdb's copy has only in-frame clones and lacks some. Among roughly 120,000 clones, approximately 78% were seen once, and the ten largest hold about 1.9%. Sequenced here: blood, sampled from a patient whose treatment included radiotherapy and nephrectomy. These receptors were obtained from a woman aged 55-69 years with renal cell carcinoma. CDR3s include the opening cysteine and the closing phenylalanine or tryptophan. D genes are given only for firm matches. The size entry is marked missing in some rows and otherwise reads once, few, many or a size class.

15	TRBJ2-1	TRBV5-1	-	-	TGCGCCAGCAGCTTGGGGGACGCAGGTAACAATGAGCAGTTCTTC	CASSLGDAGNNEQFF
13	TRBJ2-7	TRBV6-1	-	TRBD1	TGTGCCAGCAGTGCAGGGGGCATGTACGAGCAGTACTTC	CASSAGGMYEQYF
15	TRBJ2-3	TRBV9	once	TRBD1	TGTGCCAGCAGCGTGTCGGGACAGGGCACAGATACGCAGTATTTT	CASSVSGQGTDTQYF
14	TRBJ1-2	TRBV9	-	-	TGTGCCAGCAGCGTAGATATCCGGACCTATGGCTACACCTTC	CASSVDIRTYGYTF
15	TRBJ1-3	TRBV30	-	-	TGTGCCTGGAGTGTAGCGGGGCCCTCTGGAAACACCATATATTTT	CAWSVAGPSGNTIYF
15	TRBJ1-4	TRBV4-3	-	-	TGCGCCAGCAGCCAAGAAGCACAGGGTGGGGAAAAACTGTTTTTT	CASSQEAQGGEKLFF
15	TRBJ2-5	TRBV5-1	-	TRBD2	TGCGCCAGCAGCCCCGGGAGCGGGGGGTTCGAGACCCAGTACTTC	CASSPGSGGFETQYF
15	TRBJ2-1	TRBV7-2	-	TRBD2	TGTGCCAGCAGCCGCGCGACTAGCGGAGGCGGTGAGCAGTTCTTC	CASSRATSGGGEQFF
15	TRBJ2-1	TRBV27	few	-	TGTGCCAGCACGATACCCCCGATTGGGCAAAATGAGCAGTTCTTC	CASTIPPIGQNEQFF
14	TRBJ2-2	TRBV2	once	TRBD1	TGTGCCAGCAGGGGGACAGGGGGTACCGGGGAGCTGTTTTTT	CASRGTGGTGELFF
13	TRBJ1-6	TRBV19	-	-	TGTGCCAGTAGTATAGACAGGAATTCACCCCTCCACTTT	CASSIDRNSPLHF
14	TRBJ2-1	TRBV5-1	-	TRBD2	TGCGCCAGCAGCTTGGGGGGGACTAGCGATGAGCAGTTCTTC	CASSLGGTSDEQFF
15	TRBJ2-7	TRBV28	-	-	TGTGCCAGCAGTTACACCGGGCCGTCGGGTTACGAGCAGTACTTC	CASSYTGPSGYEQYF
11	TRBJ2-7	TRBV28	-	-	TGTGCCAGCAGTTTTAAGGACGAGCAGTACTTC	CASSFKDEQYF
16	TRBJ2-7	TRBV7-2	once	TRBD2	TGTGCCAGCAGCTTAGCCGGGCGGGGGGGAAACTACGAGCAGTACTTC	CASSLAGRGGNYEQYF
13	TRBJ2-7	TRBV10-3	-	TRBD2	TGTGCCATCAGCGGGAGGGGCCTGCAGGAGCAGTACTTC	CAISGRGLQEQYF
15	TRBJ2-2	TRBV6-5	-	TRBD1	TGTGCCAGCAGTCAGACAGGGGTGCGCACCGGGGAGCTGTTTTTT	CASSQTGVRTGELFF
15	TRBJ2-2	TRBV7-9	-	TRBD1	TGTGCCAGCAGCTCAACAGGGGTTAACACCGGGGAGCTGTTTTTT	CASSSTGVNTGELFF
16	TRBJ1-3	TRBV30	once	-	TGTGCCTGGAGGTTAAAACAGGAGATCACTGGAAACACCATATATTTT	CAWRLKQEITGNTIYF
14	TRBJ1-2	TRBV18	-	TRBD1	TGTGCCAGCTCACCGGACAGGAGGTCCTATGGCTACACCTTC	CASSPDRRSYGYTF
16	TRBJ1-3	TRBV27	-	-	TGTGCCAGCAGTTCCGGGACCCGGGGAAGGGTAGACACCATATATTTT	CASSSGTRGRVDTIYF
14	TRBJ2-7	TRBV19	-	TRBD1	TGTGCCAGTAGTATAGGGACAGGTAAAGACGAGCAGTACTTC	CASSIGTGKDEQYF
14	TRBJ2-7	TRBV7-2	-	-	TGTGCCAGCAGCCGTGACCCAGGCCCCTACGAGCAGTACTTC	CASSRDPGPYEQYF
12	TRBJ2-7	TRBV27	-	-	TGTGCCAGCAGTCTAGGGTCCGGGGAGCAGTACTTC	CASSLGSGEQYF
15	TRBJ2-3	TRBV10-1	-	TRBD1	TGCGCCAGCAGTAAGGGGGCAGGGTCGACAGATACGCAGTATTTT	CASSKGAGSTDTQYF
18	TRBJ1-1	TRBV5-6	-	TRBD1	TGTGCCAGCAGGACAGAGGGGGCAGGGGTTTATTCGAGGACTGAAGCTTTCTTT	CASRTEGAGVYSRTEAFF
16	TRBJ2-1	TRBV4-1	-	TRBD2	TGCGCCAGCAGCCAAACCCCTAGCGGGGGGGCGAATGAGCAGTTCTTC	CASSQTPSGGANEQFF
15	TRBJ1-2	TRBV5-4	-	-	TGTGCCAGCAGCTTATCCCCGTTCTCCACCTATGGCTACACCTTC	CASSLSPFSTYGYTF
15	TRBJ2-3	TRBV10-3	few	TRBD2	TGTGCCATGGGCACTGCTAGCGGGGGCTCCGGGACGCAGTATTTT	CAMGTASGGSGTQYF